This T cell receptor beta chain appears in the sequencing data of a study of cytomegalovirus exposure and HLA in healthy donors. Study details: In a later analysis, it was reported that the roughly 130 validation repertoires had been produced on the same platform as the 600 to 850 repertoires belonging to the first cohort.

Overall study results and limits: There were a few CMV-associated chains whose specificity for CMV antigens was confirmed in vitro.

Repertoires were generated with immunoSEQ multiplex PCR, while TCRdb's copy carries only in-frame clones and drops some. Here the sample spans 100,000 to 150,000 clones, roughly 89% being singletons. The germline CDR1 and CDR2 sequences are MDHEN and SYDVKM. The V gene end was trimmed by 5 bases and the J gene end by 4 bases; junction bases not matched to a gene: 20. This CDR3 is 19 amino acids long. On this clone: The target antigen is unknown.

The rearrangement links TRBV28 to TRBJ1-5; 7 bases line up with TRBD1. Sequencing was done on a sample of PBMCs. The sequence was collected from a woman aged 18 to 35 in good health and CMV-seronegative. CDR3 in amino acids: CASSPYPLTGLGKNQPQHF. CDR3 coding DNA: TGTGCCAGCAGTCCCTACCCACTGACAGGGTTGGGTAAAAATCAGCCCCAGCATTTT.